The 27 T cell receptor beta chains listed next were all sequenced from one sample in a study of patients and donors after allogeneic stem cell transplantation. Via MiXCR, TCRdb re-called the RT-PCR reads, giving one row per CDR3 protein. The repertoire holds roughly 960,000 distinct CDR3 sequences, with 15% to 20% as singletons. Sequenced sample: blood, either unsorted or a sorted T cell fraction (not recorded which). These receptors all stem from a human donor who was either an allogeneic HSCT recipient or a stem cell or donor lymphocyte infusion donor (not recorded which). It is not recorded whose cells these are; they may come from a transplant donor.

The chain recombines TRBV27 with TRBJ2-1; 9 bases agree with TRBD1. The CDR3 is made up of 18 amino acids. V lost 3 bases and J lost 8; bases outside the gene matches: 17. Germline CDR1 MNHEY, CDR2 SMNVEV (reference sequence). Written as DNA, the CDR3 is TGTGCCAGCAGTTTCCTCTTCCCGGGACAGGGAGGGTCGGATGAGCAGTTCTTC. Residues: CASSFLFPGQGGSDEQFF.

The chain recombines TRBV11-2 with TRBJ2-1; the match to TRBD1 covers 7 bases. CDR1 SGHAT and CDR2 FQNNGV come from the germline V gene. The CDR3 contains 13 residues. Trimming took 5 bases from V and 6 from J; bases not matched to a gene: 4. The CDR3: CASSPRGSNEQFF. CDR3 sequence (DNA): TGTGCCAGCAGCCCCAGGGGGTCCAATGAGCAGTTCTTC.

This clonotype has a handful of counts. The V and J genes are TRBV6-5 and TRBJ1-2; D is perhaps TRBD1 (5 bases). This CDR3 has 18 amino acids. From germline, CDR1 is MNHEY and CDR2 SVGAGI. The germline V and J ends were trimmed by 2 bases and 6 bases, with 25 bases remaining between them. CDR3 protein: CASSYGQAWGGDENGYTF. CDR3 in DNA: TGTGCCAGCAGTTACGGGCAGGCTTGGGGAGGGGACGAAAATGGCTACACCTTC.

This clonotype was counted ten times or more. The chain recombines TRBV25-1 with TRBJ2-1, with D perhaps matching TRBD1 (6 bases). Germline lookup yields CDR1 MGHDK and CDR2 SYGVNS. The length of the CDR3 is 13 residues. Trimming removed 8 bases at V and 9 bases at J, with 17 bases between. The CDR3: CASYGTGKSEQFF. In DNA, the CDR3 is TGTGCCAGCTATGGAACAGGGAAGAGTGAGCAGTTCTTC.

V usage is TRBV9 and J usage is TRBJ2-7; 7 bases are a match to TRBD1. The CDR3 length is 13 residues. Unmatched junction bases numbered 3, after V lost 3 bases and J lost 3 bases. Germline-derived CDR1 and CDR2 are SGDLS and YYNGEE. The CDR3 nucleotides read TGTGCCAGCAGCGACAGGGACAGCTACGAGCAGTACTTC. Amino acids: CASSDRDSYEQYF.

This sequence joins TRBV5-1 and TRBJ1-3; no clear D gene. The ends were cut back, 5 bases at V and 3 bases at J, with 12 bases in the middle. The CDR3 has 14 amino acids. The germline CDR1 and CDR2 sequences are SGHRS and YFSETQ. CDR3 bases: TGCGCCAGCAGGCTGGAGTCTGGTGGAAACACCATATATTTT. Translating gives CASRLESGGNTIYF.

In its sample, this clonotype was seen a few times. The chain uses TRBV24-1 and TRBJ1-1; 9 positions agree with TRBD1. The germline V gene has CDR1 KGHDR and CDR2 SFDVKD. The CDR3 sequence is 16 residues long. J was trimmed by 0 bases and V by 0 bases; bases with no gene match: 1. The CDR3 bases are TGTGCCACCAGTGATTTGGGGACAGGGATGAACACTGAAGCTTTCTTT. It specifies CATSDLGTGMNTEAFF.

The chain joins TRBV4-3 to TRBJ2-1, with D perhaps TRBD1 or TRBD2 (7 bases each). The germline gives CDR1 LGHNA, CDR2 YSLEER. The CDR3 extends over 15 amino acids. Trimming removed 0 bases at V and 9 bases at J, with 15 bases between. CDR3 region: CASSQDGRGGAEQFF. The DNA for the CDR3 is TGCGCCAGCAGCCAAGATGGCAGGGGGGGGGCTGAGCAGTTCTTC.

This clonotype was seen ten or more times. The rearrangement joins TRBV11-2 to TRBJ1-6; D possibly corresponds to TRBD1 (6 bases). Germline V gene lookup returns CDR1 SGHAT and CDR2 FQNNGV. This CDR3 is built from 15 residues. The V gene lost 3 bases and the J gene lost 9 bases, with 15 bases spanning the gap. CDR3 bases: TGTGCCAGCAGCTTTTTGGGGGCGCGGGTTTCACCCCTCCACTTT. Protein sequence: CASSFLGARVSPLHF. Supplemented by reference TRBV11-2 and TRBJ1-6, the full variable domain reads EAGVAQSPRYKIIEKRQSVAFWCNPISGHATLYWYQQILGQGPKLLIQFQNNGVVDDSQLPKDRFSAERLKGVDSTLKIQPAKLEDSAVYLCASSFLGARVSPLHFGNGTRLTVT.

The V gene is TRBV27, the J gene TRBJ2-1; 8 positions agree with TRBD1. Germline V CDR1 and CDR2: MNHEY, SMNVEV (reference sequence). Losses at the gene ends were 8 bases for V and 5 bases for J; bases not matched to a gene: 8. The CDR3 extends over 14 amino acids. CDR3 region: CASARTGPNNEQFF. In DNA form, the CDR3 reads TGTGCCAGCGCCAGGACAGGGCCAAACAATGAGCAGTTCTTC.

In this sample, this clonotype turned up a few times. This chain joins TRBV12-3 or TRBV12-4 and TRBJ1-4; a weak D match, TRBD1 (5 bases). CDR3 length: 15 residues. V lost 6 bases, J lost 7 bases, and 18 bases lay in between. The CDR3 region has the DNA TGTGCCAGCAGACAAGGGGCCTTCAGTTTTGAAAAACTGTTTTTT. This encodes CASRQGAFSFEKLFF.

V and J are TRBV20-1 and TRBJ2-1; 14 bases align to TRBD2. The CDR3 consists of 18 residues. The V gene end was trimmed by 0 bases and the J gene end by 7 bases; junction bases not matched to a gene: 11. Germline CDR1 DFQATT, CDR2 SNEGSKA (reference sequence). The CDR3 nucleotides are TGCAGTGCTAGAGATGGGGCGACTAGCGGGAGGGCCTTAAATGAGCAGTTCTTC. Translated: CSARDGATSGRALNEQFF.

This clonotype came up a few times. This chain connects TRBV20-1 to TRBJ2-7; D uncertain. Germline CDR1 and CDR2: DFQATT and SNEGSKA (reference sequence). The CDR3 has 14 amino acids. Trimming removed 0 bases from V and 2 bases from J, with 11 bases in between. DNA for the CDR3: TGCAGTGCTAGAGATCCCGGCGGAGCCTACGAGCAGTACTTC. Encoded protein: CSARDPGGAYEQYF.

This chain uses TRBV12-3 or TRBV12-4 with TRBJ1-6, with D possibly being TRBD1 (5 bases). The length of the CDR3 is 13 residues. V was clipped by 6 bases and J by 9 bases, with 12 bases between them. Here the CDR3 DNA reads TGTGCCAGCAGGGCACAGGTCCTTTCACCCCTCCACTTT. Its translation: CASRAQVLSPLHF.

The chain employs TRBV2 and TRBJ1-2, with 7 bases identical to TRBD1. Trimming cost V 7 bases and J 3 bases; bases outside gene matches: 8. Germline V gene sequence: CDR1 SNHLY, CDR2 FYNNEI. CDR3 size: 14 residues. The CDR3 protein is CASTGDRSDYGYTF. CDR3 DNA sequence: TGTGCCAGCACTGGGGACAGATCTGACTATGGCTACACCTTC.

This clonotype was detected a few times. The chain uses TRBV24-1 and TRBJ2-7, with D perhaps being TRBD1 or TRBD2 (6 bases each). The germline V gene has CDR1 KGHDR and CDR2 SFDVKD. Trimming cost V 6 bases and J 4 bases, with 12 bases left between them. The CDR3 totals 13 residues. The CDR3 loop reads CATSPGGEYEQYF. CDR3 nucleotides: TGTGCCACCAGTCCCGGGGGCGAGTACGAGCAGTACTTC.

This clonotype was seen more than once but under ten times. The CDR3 spells CASSSSGGDSNEQFF. In DNA, the CDR3 is TGTGCCAGCAGCTCCTCCGGGGGAGACAGCAATGAGCAGTTCTTC. J is TRBJ2-1 and V is TRBV7-6; tentatively, D is TRBD2 (6 bases). The CDR3 runs to 15 residues. The germline CDR1 and CDR2 sequences are SGHVS and FNYEAQ. Trimming stripped 4 bases from V and 6 bases from J, with 16 bases between.

The V and J genes are TRBV15 and TRBJ1-2, with no clear D. In germline, CDR1 is LNHNV, CDR2 YYDKDF (reference sequence). V was shortened by 0 bases and J by 8 bases, with 10 bases between the two germline ends. The CDR3 covers 13 residues. CDR3: CATSRDYWEGYTF. In DNA, the CDR3 is TGTGCCACCAGCAGAGATTATTGGGAGGGCTACACCTTC.

This CDR3 reads CASSAQGMPGELFF. The CDR3, as DNA: TGTGCCAGCAGTGCCCAGGGGATGCCCGGGGAGCTGTTTTTT. The chain employs TRBV25-1 and TRBJ2-2; a weak D match, TRBD1 (6 bases). Germline V gives CDR1 MGHDK, CDR2 SYGVNS. Trimming removed 4 bases at V and 6 bases at J, with 12 bases between. This CDR3 is built from 14 residues.

This clonotype was found a few times. The chain employs TRBV30 and TRBJ1-6; no firm D call. V was pared by 0 bases and J by 7 bases, with 7 bases between. This CDR3 has 13 amino acids. CDR1 and CDR2 from the germline V gene are GTSNPN and SVGIG (reference sequence). The CDR3 sequence: CAWSVPGNSPLHF. For the CDR3, the DNA is TGTGCCTGGAGTGTACCCGGGAATTCACCCCTCCACTTT.

This clonotype has more than one count but fewer than ten. The CDR3 DNA is TGTGCCAGCAGCAACATACTAGCGGGAGATAGAAATGAGCAGTTCTTC. Translation: CASSNILAGDRNEQFF. The chain joins TRBV7-2 to TRBJ2-1; 11 nucleotides match TRBD2. CDR3 size: 16 residues. With V trimmed by 5 bases and J by 7 bases, 10 bases remained unmatched. Germline V gene sequence: CDR1 SGHTA, CDR2 FQGNSA.

This clonotype has at least ten counts. The chain has TRBV2 and TRBJ1-2; D call uncertain. Per the germline V gene, CDR1 is SNHLY and CDR2 is FYNNEI. Trimming stripped 3 bases from V and 4 bases from J, with 3 bases between. The CDR3 loop spans 11 amino acids. In DNA form, the CDR3 reads TGTGCCAGCAGTGATGGCTATGGCTACACCTTC. It translates to CASSDGYGYTF.

The sample holds a few counts of this clonotype. The rearrangement links TRBV20-1 to TRBJ2-1, with no clear D. The V end was cut by 0 bases, the J end by 1 base, with 16 bases between. This CDR3 has 17 residues. CDR1 and CDR2 (germline): DFQATT, SNEGSKA (reference sequence). In DNA form, the CDR3 reads TGCAGTGCTAGAGATGAGGCAGGTCCCCTATCCTACAATGAGCAGTTCTTC. Amino acid sequence: CSARDEAGPLSYNEQFF.

This clonotype has more than one count but fewer than ten. The chain joins TRBV12-3 or TRBV12-4 to TRBJ2-7, with D tentatively TRBD2 (6 bases). The CDR3 covers 13 residues. Between the trimmed V and J ends, which lost 6 bases and 5 bases, there was a span of 14 bases. As DNA, the CDR3 is TGTGCCAGCAGGATAAACGGGGGTAACGAGCAGTACTTC. Translation: CASRINGGNEQYF.

The V gene is TRBV12-3 or TRBV12-4, the J gene TRBJ2-2; perhaps TRBD1 as D (5 bases). The germline V and J ends were trimmed by 6 bases and 4 bases, with 12 bases remaining between them. The CDR3 length is 14 residues. The CDR3 DNA follows: TGTGCCAGCAGGTTGTCAGGGTCCACCGGGGAGCTGTTTTTT. Translation: CASRLSGSTGELFF.

The rearrangement uses TRBV12-3 or TRBV12-4 and TRBJ2-7; D gene uncertain. This CDR3 is 14 amino acids long. Between the trimmed V and J ends, which lost 3 bases and 3 bases, there was a span of 12 bases. In DNA, the CDR3 is TGTGCCAGCAGTTTCAGAGGTATTCTCTACGAGCAGTACTTC. Protein: CASSFRGILYEQYF.

This chain connects TRBV9 to TRBJ2-7; a weak D match, TRBD2 (5 bases). Germline-derived CDR1 and CDR2 are SGDLS and YYNGEE. This CDR3 is 16 amino acids long. V was cut by 3 bases and J by 3 bases, with 19 bases left in between. CDR3 in amino acids: CASSAKKGGHSYEQYF. CDR3 DNA: TGTGCCAGCAGCGCCAAGAAAGGCGGGCACAGCTACGAGCAGTACTTC.